Listed below are T cell receptor beta chains from one sample, sequenced in a study of blood T cell dynamics during melanoma immunotherapy. The data were produced by immunoSEQ multiplex PCR, yet TCRdb's version contains in-frame clones alone and is incomplete. The data contain 10,000 to 15,000 clones, more than 70% of them singletons. The sequenced sample was blood, obtained from a patient treated with checkpoint blockade. The receptors here all came from a human donor with melanoma. Both conserved end residues are part of each CDR3. Each record gives: D gene, clone size, J gene, V gene, CDR3 protein, CDR3 DNA. D genes are given only for firm matches. Clone size is shown for a subset of rows, as once, few, many or a class of expanded clone.

D gene: .; clone size: .; J gene: TRBJ2-1; V gene: TRBV15; CDR3 protein: CATSKETEGGNEQFF; CDR3 DNA: TGTGCCACCAGCAAGGAGACAGAGGGGGGCAATGAGCAGTTCTTC
D gene: .; clone size: few; J gene: TRBJ1-2; V gene: TRBV2; CDR3 protein: CASSGGPTLITF; CDR3 DNA: TGTGCCAGCAGTGGGGGACCGACCTTGATTACCTTC
D gene: .; clone size: .; J gene: TRBJ2-7; V gene: TRBV4-2; CDR3 protein: CASSQEGDEQYF; CDR3 DNA: TGTGCCAGCAGCCAAGAGGGGGACGAGCAGTACTTC
D gene: .; clone size: .; J gene: TRBJ2-3; V gene: TRBV9; CDR3 protein: CASSFTTGRTDTQYF; CDR3 DNA: TGTGCCAGCAGCTTCACGACAGGACGGACAGATACGCAGTATTTT
D gene: TRBD1; clone size: .; J gene: TRBJ2-1; V gene: TRBV11-1; CDR3 protein: CASSPAQGVLTYNEQFF; CDR3 DNA: TGTGCCAGCAGCCCAGCACAGGGGGTGCTCACCTACAATGAGCAGTTCTTC
D gene: TRBD1; clone size: once; J gene: TRBJ1-2; V gene: TRBV28; CDR3 protein: CASSLIRGRARGYTF; CDR3 DNA: TGTGCCAGCAGTTTAATAAGGGGGCGCGCACGCGGCTACACCTTC
D gene: .; clone size: .; J gene: TRBJ2-1; V gene: TRBV7-3; CDR3 protein: CASSASTYNEQFF; CDR3 DNA: TGTGCCAGCAGCGCCTCTACCTACAATGAGCAGTTCTTC
D gene: .; clone size: once; J gene: TRBJ2-2; V gene: TRBV18; CDR3 protein: CASSSPSTGNTGELFF; CDR3 DNA: TGTGCCAGCTCATCACCCTCCACAGGGAACACCGGGGAGCTGTTTTTT
D gene: .; clone size: .; J gene: TRBJ1-2; V gene: TRBV5-4; CDR3 protein: CASSFPGTAGYGYTF; CDR3 DNA: TGTGCCAGCAGCTTTCCCGGGACGGCGGGCTATGGCTACACCTTC
D gene: .; clone size: .; J gene: TRBJ1-5; V gene: TRBV2; CDR3 protein: CASRPGENQPQHF; CDR3 DNA: TGTGCCAGCCGGCCAGGAGAGAATCAGCCCCAGCATTTT
D gene: .; clone size: .; J gene: TRBJ1-1; V gene: TRBV4-2; CDR3 protein: CASIGVGTEAFF; CDR3 DNA: TGTGCCAGCATTGGGGTTGGCACTGAAGCTTTCTTT
D gene: .; clone size: .; J gene: TRBJ1-1; V gene: TRBV5-1; CDR3 protein: CASSLDVNTEAFF; CDR3 DNA: TGCGCCAGCAGCTTGGATGTGAACACTGAAGCTTTCTTT
D gene: .; clone size: .; J gene: TRBJ1-1; V gene: TRBV5-1; CDR3 protein: CASSALQQNTEAFF; CDR3 DNA: TGCGCCAGCAGCGCATTGCAGCAGAACACTGAAGCTTTCTTT
D gene: .; clone size: .; J gene: TRBJ1-6; V gene: TRBV5-6; CDR3 protein: CASSSGNGLAF; CDR3 DNA: TGTGCCAGCAGCTCAGGAAATGGTCTGGCCTTT
D gene: .; clone size: .; J gene: TRBJ1-1; V gene: TRBV28; CDR3 protein: CASSLGVYTEAFF; CDR3 DNA: TGTGCCAGCAGTTTAGGGGTTTACACTGAAGCTTTCTTT
D gene: TRBD1; clone size: .; J gene: TRBJ1-3; V gene: TRBV7-2; CDR3 protein: CASKAPGGSGNTIYF; CDR3 DNA: TGTGCCAGCAAAGCCCCAGGGGGCAGTGGAAACACCATATATTTT
D gene: TRBD1; clone size: .; J gene: TRBJ1-2; V gene: TRBV19; CDR3 protein: CASSTGTAPNYGYTF; CDR3 DNA: TGTGCCAGTAGTACCGGGACAGCCCCTAACTATGGCTACACCTTC
D gene: .; clone size: .; J gene: TRBJ1-5; V gene: TRBV9; CDR3 protein: CASSASGQFQPQHF; CDR3 DNA: TGTGCCAGCAGCGCCTCCGGACAGTTTCAGCCCCAGCATTTT
D gene: .; clone size: .; J gene: TRBJ1-2; V gene: TRBV7-2; CDR3 protein: CASSFGLGAYGYTF; CDR3 DNA: TGTGCCAGCAGCTTCGGTTTGGGAGCCTATGGCTACACCTTC
D gene: .; clone size: .; J gene: TRBJ1-5; V gene: TRBV19; CDR3 protein: CASSIGELENQPQHF; CDR3 DNA: TGTGCCAGTAGTATTGGTGAGTTGGAGAATCAGCCCCAGCATTTT
D gene: .; clone size: .; J gene: TRBJ1-1; V gene: TRBV2; CDR3 protein: CASKEGTEAFF; CDR3 DNA: TGTGCCAGCAAAGAGGGGACTGAAGCTTTCTTT
D gene: .; clone size: .; J gene: TRBJ1-3; V gene: TRBV5-1; CDR3 protein: CASSSSLGGTGNTIYF; CDR3 DNA: TGCGCCAGCAGCTCATCCTTGGGGGGGACTGGAAACACCATATATTTT
D gene: .; clone size: .; J gene: TRBJ1-2; V gene: TRBV5-4; CDR3 protein: CASSLARGVGSSYTF; CDR3 DNA: TGTGCCAGCAGCTTGGCTCGAGGGGTGGGAAGCAGCTACACCTTC
D gene: TRBD2; clone size: .; J gene: TRBJ2-7; V gene: TRBV30; CDR3 protein: CAWSVLGRDVYEQYF; CDR3 DNA: TGTGCCTGGAGTGTACTCGGGAGGGACGTCTACGAGCAGTACTTC